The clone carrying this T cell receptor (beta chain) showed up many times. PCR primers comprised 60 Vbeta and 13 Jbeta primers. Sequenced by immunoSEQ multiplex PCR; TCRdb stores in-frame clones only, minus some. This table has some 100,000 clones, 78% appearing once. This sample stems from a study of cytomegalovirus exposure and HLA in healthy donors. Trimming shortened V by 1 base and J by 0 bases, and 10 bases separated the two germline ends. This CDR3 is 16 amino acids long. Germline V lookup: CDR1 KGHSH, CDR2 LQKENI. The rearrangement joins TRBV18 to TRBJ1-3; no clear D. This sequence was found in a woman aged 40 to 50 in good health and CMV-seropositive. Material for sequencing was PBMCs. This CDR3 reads CASSPRSDTSGNTIYF. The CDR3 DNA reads TGTGCCAGCTCACCACGGTCAGATACCTCTGGAAACACCATATATTTT.